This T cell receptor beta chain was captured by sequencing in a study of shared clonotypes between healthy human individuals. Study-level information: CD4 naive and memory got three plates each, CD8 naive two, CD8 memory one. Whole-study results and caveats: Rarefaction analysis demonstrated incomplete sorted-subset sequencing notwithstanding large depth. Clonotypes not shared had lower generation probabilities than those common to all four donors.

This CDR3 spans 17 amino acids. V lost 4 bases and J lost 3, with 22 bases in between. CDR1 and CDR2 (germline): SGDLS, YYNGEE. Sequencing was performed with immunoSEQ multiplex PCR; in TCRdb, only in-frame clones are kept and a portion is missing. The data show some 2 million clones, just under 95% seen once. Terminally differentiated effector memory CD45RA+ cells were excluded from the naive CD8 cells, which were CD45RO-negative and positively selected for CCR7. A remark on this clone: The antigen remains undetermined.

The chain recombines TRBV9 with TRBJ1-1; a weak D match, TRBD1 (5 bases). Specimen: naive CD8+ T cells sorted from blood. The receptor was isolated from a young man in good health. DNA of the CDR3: TGTGCCAGCAGCTTAACTCCCGGGGGACTGGATCACACTGAAGCTTTCTTT. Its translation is CASSLTPGGLDHTEAFF. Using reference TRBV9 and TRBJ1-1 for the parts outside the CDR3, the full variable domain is DSGVTQTPKHLITATGQRVTLRCSPRSGDLSVYWYQQSLDQGLQFLIQYYNGEERAKGNILERFSAQQFPDLHSELNLSSLELGDSALYFCASSLTPGGLDHTEAFFGQGTRLTVV.